These 10 T cell receptor beta chains were all obtained from the same sample, sequenced in a study of blood T cell repertoires in COVID-19. Produced via immunoSEQ multiplex PCR; TCRdb's table is partial and in-frame only. This table holds 200,000 to 250,000 clones, 80% found once. What was sequenced was peripheral blood. Receptors were obtained from a human donor in a cohort sampled during active COVID-19.

This clone has a single count. J is TRBJ1-2 and V is TRBV5-1; TRBD1 aligns across 9 bases. CDR3 size: 16 residues. Unmatched junction bases numbered 9, after V lost 0 bases and J lost 6 bases. Looked up from germline, CDR1 is SGHRS and CDR2 is YFSETQ. The chain's CDR3 is CASSLGVGQGENGYTF. CDR3 in DNA: TGCGCCAGCAGCTTGGGGGTGGGACAGGGCGAGAATGGCTACACCTTC.

This clone came up a few times. The same CDR3 is also encoded by other DNA sequences in this sample. The chain uses TRBV5-1 and TRBJ1-1; tentative D call: TRBD1 (5 bases). Looked up from germline, CDR1 is SGHRS and CDR2 is YFSETQ. The length of the CDR3 is 14 residues. V was clipped by 0 bases and J by 1 base, with 7 bases between them. The CDR3 spells CASSLDQGNTEAFF. CDR3 in DNA: TGCGCCAGCAGCTTGGATCAGGGGAACACTGAAGCTTTCTTT. The full variable domain, with the rest looked up from reference TRBV5-1 and TRBJ1-1, is KAGVTQTPRYLIKTRGQQVTLSCSPISGHRSVSWYQQTPGQGLQFLFEYFSETQRNKGNFPGRFSGRQFSNSRSEMNVSTLELGDSALYLCASSLDQGNTEAFFGQGTRLTVV.

This sequence joins TRBV7-2 and TRBJ2-3; 9 nucleotides match TRBD1. The CDR3 sequence is 15 residues long. Germline CDR1 is SGHTA and CDR2 is FQGNSA. V trimming: 3 bases; J trimming: 4 bases; junction bases outside the gene matches: 5. This chain's CDR3 is CASSFPGQGPDTQYF. CDR3 DNA: TGTGCCAGCAGCTTTCCGGGACAGGGCCCAGATACGCAGTATTTT.

V usage is TRBV10-3 and J usage is TRBJ1-5, with D possibly being TRBD1 (6 bases). Germline V gene lookup returns CDR1 ENHRY and CDR2 SYGVKD. The CDR3 runs to 13 residues. Trimming shortened V by 8 bases and J by 5 bases, and 13 bases separated the two germline ends. CDR3 coding DNA: TGTGCCATCGGATCAGGGGCCGATCAGCCCCAGCATTTT. It encodes CAIGSGADQPQHF.

This clone was seen only once. V and J are TRBV7-2 and TRBJ2-1; tentatively, D is TRBD2 (5 bases). Germline V gene sequence: CDR1 SGHTA, CDR2 FQGNSA. Trimming pared 3 bases from V and 2 bases from J, leaving 11 bases between. The CDR3 has 15 amino acids. DNA for the CDR3: TGTGCCAGCAGCTTTGAACCGGGGACCTACAATGAGCAGTTCTTC. Translation: CASSFEPGTYNEQFF. Using reference TRBV7-2 and TRBJ2-1 for the parts outside the CDR3, the full variable domain is GAGVSQSPSNKVTEKGKDVELRCDPISGHTALYWYRQSLGQGLEFLIYFQGNSAPDKSGLPSDRFSAERTGGSVSTLTIQRTQQEDSAVYLCASSFEPGTYNEQFFGPGTRLTVL.

This clone was seen only once. The chain employs TRBV7-2 and TRBJ2-2; 10 nucleotides match TRBD2. J was trimmed by 3 bases and V by 5 bases; bases with no gene match: 12. Germline CDR1 SGHTA, CDR2 FQGNSA. The CDR3 runs 18 residues. This CDR3 reads CASSPHLASGRHTGELFF. CDR3 bases: TGTGCCAGCAGCCCCCACCTGGCTAGCGGGAGACACACCGGGGAGCTGTTTTTT.

This clone has only a few counts. V is TRBV28 and J is TRBJ2-3; the match to TRBD2 covers 15 bases. Germline CDR1 is MDHEN and CDR2 is SYDVKM. This CDR3 comprises 19 residues. The V and J ends lost 5 bases and 3 bases, in that order; junction bases with no gene match: 12. The CDR3 is CASSLRPGLAGGRTDTQYF. The CDR3 DNA sequence: TGTGCCAGCAGTCTCCGTCCGGGACTAGCGGGAGGCAGAACAGATACGCAGTATTTT.

V gene TRBV19 combines with J gene TRBJ1-1; D is possibly TRBD1 (5 bases). The V end was cut by 6 bases, the J end by 6 bases, with 14 bases between. The CDR3 runs 13 residues. Germline loops: CDR1 LNHDA, CDR2 SQIVND (reference sequence). CDR3 sequence: CASSASRDSEAFF. CDR3 nucleotide sequence: TGTGCCAGTAGCGCAAGTCGGGACTCTGAAGCTTTCTTT.

V usage is TRBV28 and J usage is TRBJ2-7, with 10 bases identical to TRBD1. The CDR3 loop spans 14 amino acids. With V trimmed by 6 bases and J by 4 bases, 6 bases remained unmatched. The V gene's germline CDR1 is MDHEN and CDR2 SYDVKM. CDR3 amino acids: CASRPGTGAYEQYF. CDR3 nucleotides: TGTGCCAGCAGACCCGGGACAGGGGCGTACGAGCAGTACTTC.

The genes are TRBV7-9 and TRBJ1-4; 8 bases are shared with TRBD1. CDR1 and CDR2 (germline): SEHNR, FQNEAQ (reference sequence). The CDR3 runs to 15 residues. The trim removed 3 bases at V and 8 bases at J, leaving 8 bases unmatched. The CDR3 loop is CASSFLQGAVEKLFF. Written as DNA, the CDR3 is TGTGCCAGCAGCTTCCTCCAGGGGGCGGTAGAAAAACTGTTTTTT.